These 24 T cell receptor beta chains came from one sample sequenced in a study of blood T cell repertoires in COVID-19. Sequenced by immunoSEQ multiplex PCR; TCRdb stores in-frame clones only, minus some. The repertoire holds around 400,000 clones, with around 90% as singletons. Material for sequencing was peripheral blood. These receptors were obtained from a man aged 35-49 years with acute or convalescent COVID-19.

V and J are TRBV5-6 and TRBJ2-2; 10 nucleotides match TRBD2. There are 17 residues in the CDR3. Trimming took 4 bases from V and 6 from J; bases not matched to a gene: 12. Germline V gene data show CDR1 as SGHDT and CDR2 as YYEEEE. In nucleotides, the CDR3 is TGTGCCAGCAGCCCCCTGGGCGGACTAGCGGCACCCGGGGAGCTGTTTTTT. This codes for CASSPLGGLAAPGELFF.

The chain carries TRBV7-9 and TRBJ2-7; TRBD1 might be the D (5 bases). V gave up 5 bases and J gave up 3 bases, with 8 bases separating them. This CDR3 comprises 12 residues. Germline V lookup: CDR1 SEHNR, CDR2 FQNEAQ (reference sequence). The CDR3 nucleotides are TGTGCCAGCAGCGGGGCCAACTACGAGCAGTACTTC. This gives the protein CASSGANYEQYF.

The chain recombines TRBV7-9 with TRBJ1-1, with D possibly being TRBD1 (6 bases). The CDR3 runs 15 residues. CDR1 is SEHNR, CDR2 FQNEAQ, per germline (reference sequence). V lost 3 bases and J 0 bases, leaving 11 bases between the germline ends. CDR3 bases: TGTGCCAGCAGCTTTAACAGGGAGATGAACACTGAAGCTTTCTTT. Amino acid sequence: CASSFNREMNTEAFF.

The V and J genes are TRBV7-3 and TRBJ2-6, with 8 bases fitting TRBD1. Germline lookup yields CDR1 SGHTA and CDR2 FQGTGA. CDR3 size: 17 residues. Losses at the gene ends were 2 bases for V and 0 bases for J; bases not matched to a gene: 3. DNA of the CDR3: TGTGCCAGCAGCTTACAGGGGGCATCCTCTGGGGCCAACGTCCTGACTTTC. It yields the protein CASSLQGASSGANVLTF.

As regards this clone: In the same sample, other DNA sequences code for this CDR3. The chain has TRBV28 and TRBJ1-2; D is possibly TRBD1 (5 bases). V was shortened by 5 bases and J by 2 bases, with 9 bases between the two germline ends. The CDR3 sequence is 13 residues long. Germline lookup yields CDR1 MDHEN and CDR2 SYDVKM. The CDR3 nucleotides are TGTGCCAGCAGTCTCCCAGGGAACTATGGCTACACCTTC. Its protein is CASSLPGNYGYTF.

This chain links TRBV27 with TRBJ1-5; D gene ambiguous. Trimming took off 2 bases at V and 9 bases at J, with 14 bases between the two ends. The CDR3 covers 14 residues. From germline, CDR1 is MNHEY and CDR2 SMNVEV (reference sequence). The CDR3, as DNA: TGTGCCAGCAGTTTAACGGGGAGTAGTCGGCCCCAGCATTTT. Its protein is CASSLTGSSRPQHF.

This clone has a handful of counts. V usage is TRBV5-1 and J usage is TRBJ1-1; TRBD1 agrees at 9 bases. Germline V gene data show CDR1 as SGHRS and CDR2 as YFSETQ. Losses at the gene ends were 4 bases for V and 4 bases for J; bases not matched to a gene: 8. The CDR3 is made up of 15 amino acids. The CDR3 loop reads CASSTKQGAGTEAFF. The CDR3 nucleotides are TGCGCCAGCAGCACCAAACAGGGGGCAGGCACTGAAGCTTTCTTT.

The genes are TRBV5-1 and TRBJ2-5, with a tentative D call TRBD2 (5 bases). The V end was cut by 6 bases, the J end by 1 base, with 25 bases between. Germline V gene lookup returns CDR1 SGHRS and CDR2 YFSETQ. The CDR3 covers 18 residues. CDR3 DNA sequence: TGCGCCAGCAACGAGGGTGGGGTAGCCCGACCGATCCAAGAGACCCAGTACTTC. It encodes CASNEGGVARPIQETQYF.

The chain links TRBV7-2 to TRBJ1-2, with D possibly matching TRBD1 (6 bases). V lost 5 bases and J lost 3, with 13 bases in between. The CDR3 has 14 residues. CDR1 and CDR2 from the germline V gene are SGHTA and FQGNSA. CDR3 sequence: CASSQGQPDYGYTF. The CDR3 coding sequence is TGTGCCAGCAGCCAAGGACAGCCGGACTATGGCTACACCTTC.

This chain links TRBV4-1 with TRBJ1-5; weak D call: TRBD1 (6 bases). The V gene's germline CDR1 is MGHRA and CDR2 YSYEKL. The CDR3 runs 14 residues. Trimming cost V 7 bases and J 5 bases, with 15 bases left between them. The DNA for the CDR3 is TGCGCCAGCACCCTATTAGAGGGGGATCAGCCCCAGCATTTT. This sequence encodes CASTLLEGDQPQHF.

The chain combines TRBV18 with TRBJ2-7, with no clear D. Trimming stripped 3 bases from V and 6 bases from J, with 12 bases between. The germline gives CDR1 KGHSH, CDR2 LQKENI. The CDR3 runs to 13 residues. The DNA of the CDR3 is TGTGCCAGCTCACCTGAATTTCAGTTCGAGCAGTACTTC. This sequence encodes CASSPEFQFEQYF.

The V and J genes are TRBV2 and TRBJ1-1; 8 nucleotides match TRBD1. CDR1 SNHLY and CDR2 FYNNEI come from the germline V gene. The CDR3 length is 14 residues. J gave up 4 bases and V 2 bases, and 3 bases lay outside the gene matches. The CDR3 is CASSERTGRTEAFF. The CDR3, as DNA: TGTGCCAGCAGTGAAAGGACAGGGCGCACTGAAGCTTTCTTT. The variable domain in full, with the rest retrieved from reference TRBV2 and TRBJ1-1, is EPEVTQTPSHQVTQMGQEVILRCVPISNHLYFYWYRQILGQKVEFLVSFYNNEISEKSEIFDDQFSVERPDGSNFTLKIRSTKLEDSAMYFCASSERTGRTEAFFGQGTRLTVV.

CDR3 region: CSVAPAGETQYF. CDR3 nucleotide sequence: TGCAGCGTTGCTCCAGCGGGCGAGACCCAGTACTTC. The chain joins TRBV29-1 to TRBJ2-5; D perhaps matches TRBD2 (6 bases). Trimming cost V 4 bases and J 5 bases, with 11 bases left between them. The CDR3 runs 12 residues. Germline V gives CDR1 SQVTM, CDR2 ANQGSEA.

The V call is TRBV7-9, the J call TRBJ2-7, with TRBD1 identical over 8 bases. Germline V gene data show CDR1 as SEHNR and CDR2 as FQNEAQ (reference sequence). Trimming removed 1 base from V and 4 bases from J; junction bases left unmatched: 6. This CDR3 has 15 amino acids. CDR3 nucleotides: TGTGCCAGCAGCTTAGGGACAGGGCTGGGGTACGAGCAGTACTTC. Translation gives CASSLGTGLGYEQYF.

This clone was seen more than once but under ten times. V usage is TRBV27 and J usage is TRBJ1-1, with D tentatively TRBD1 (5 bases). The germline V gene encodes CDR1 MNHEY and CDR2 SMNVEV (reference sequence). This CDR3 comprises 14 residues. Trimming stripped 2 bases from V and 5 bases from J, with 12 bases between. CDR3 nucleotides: TGTGCCAGCAGTTTAGCGGGGGGATGGACTGAAGCTTTCTTT. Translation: CASSLAGGWTEAFF.

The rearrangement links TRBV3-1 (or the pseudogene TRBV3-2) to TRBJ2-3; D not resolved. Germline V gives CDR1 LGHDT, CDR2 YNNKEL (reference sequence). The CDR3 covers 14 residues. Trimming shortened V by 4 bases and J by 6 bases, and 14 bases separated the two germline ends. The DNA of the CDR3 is TGTGCCAGCAGCCCGGAATTTTCTAGGGATACGCAGTATTTT. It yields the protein CASSPEFSRDTQYF.

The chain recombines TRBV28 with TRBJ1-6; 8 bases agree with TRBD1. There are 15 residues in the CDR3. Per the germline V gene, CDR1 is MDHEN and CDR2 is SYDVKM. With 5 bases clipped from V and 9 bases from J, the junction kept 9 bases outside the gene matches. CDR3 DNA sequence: TGTGCCAGCAGTCCCCGGACAGGGATAGTTTCACCCCTCCACTTT. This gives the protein CASSPRTGIVSPLHF.

This CDR3 reads CASSVLNTDTEAFF. As DNA, the CDR3 is TGTGCCAGCAGCGTACTTAACACCGACACTGAAGCTTTCTTT. The gene calls are TRBV9 and TRBJ1-1, with no clear D. This CDR3 is 14 amino acids long. V shed 1 base and J shed 3 bases, with 10 bases lying between them. Germline CDR1 is SGDLS and CDR2 is YYNGEE.

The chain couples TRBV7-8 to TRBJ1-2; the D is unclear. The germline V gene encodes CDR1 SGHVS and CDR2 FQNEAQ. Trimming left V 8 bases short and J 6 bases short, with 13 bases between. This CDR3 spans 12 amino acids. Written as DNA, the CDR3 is TGTGCCAGCGGAGGATTTAGGAATGGCTACACCTTC. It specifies CASGGFRNGYTF. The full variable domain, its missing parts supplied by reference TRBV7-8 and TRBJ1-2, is GAGVSQSPRYKVAKRGQDVALRCDPISGHVSLFWYQQALGQGPEFLTYFQNEAQLDKSGLPSDRFFAERPEGSVSTLKIQRTQQEDSAVYLCASGGFRNGYTFGSGTRLTVV.

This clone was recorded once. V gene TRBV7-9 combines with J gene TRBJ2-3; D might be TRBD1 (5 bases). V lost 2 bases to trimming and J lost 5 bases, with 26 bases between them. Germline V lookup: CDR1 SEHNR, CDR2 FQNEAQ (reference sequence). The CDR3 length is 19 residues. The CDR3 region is CASSLLRTQRLVRGDTQYF. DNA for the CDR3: TGTGCCAGCAGCTTATTACGGACCCAGCGACTCGTAAGGGGAGATACGCAGTATTTT.

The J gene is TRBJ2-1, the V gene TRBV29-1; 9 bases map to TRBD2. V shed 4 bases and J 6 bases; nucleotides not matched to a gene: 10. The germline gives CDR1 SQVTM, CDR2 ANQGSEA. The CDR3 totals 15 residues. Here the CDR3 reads CSVVAGAGGPNEQFF. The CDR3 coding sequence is TGCAGCGTTGTGGCGGGTGCGGGAGGGCCCAATGAGCAGTTCTTC.

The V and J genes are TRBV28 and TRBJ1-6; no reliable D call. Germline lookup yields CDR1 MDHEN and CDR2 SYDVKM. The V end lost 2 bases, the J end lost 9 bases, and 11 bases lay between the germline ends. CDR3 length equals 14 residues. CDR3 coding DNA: TGTGCCAGCAGTTTAACGGCCAGGTTTTCACCCCTCCACTTT. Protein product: CASSLTARFSPLHF. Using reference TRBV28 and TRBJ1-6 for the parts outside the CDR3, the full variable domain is DVKVTQSSRYLVKRTGEKVFLECVQDMDHENMFWYRQDPGLGLRLIYFSYDVKMKEKGDIPEGYSVSREKKERFSLILESASTNQTSMYLCASSLTARFSPLHFGNGTRLTVT.

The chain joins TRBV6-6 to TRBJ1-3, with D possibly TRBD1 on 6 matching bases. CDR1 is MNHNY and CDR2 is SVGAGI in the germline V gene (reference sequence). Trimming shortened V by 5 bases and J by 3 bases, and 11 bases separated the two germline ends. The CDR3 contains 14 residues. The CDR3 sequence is CASSPSQGGNTIYF. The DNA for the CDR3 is TGTGCCAGCAGTCCCTCACAGGGTGGAAACACCATATATTTT.

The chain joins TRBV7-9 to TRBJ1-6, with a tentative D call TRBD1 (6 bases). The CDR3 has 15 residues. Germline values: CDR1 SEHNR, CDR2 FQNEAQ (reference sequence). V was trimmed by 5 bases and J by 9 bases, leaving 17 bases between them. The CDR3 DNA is TGTGCCAGCAGCGGCACGACAGGCTCACCTTCACCCCTCCACTTT. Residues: CASSGTTGSPSPLHF.